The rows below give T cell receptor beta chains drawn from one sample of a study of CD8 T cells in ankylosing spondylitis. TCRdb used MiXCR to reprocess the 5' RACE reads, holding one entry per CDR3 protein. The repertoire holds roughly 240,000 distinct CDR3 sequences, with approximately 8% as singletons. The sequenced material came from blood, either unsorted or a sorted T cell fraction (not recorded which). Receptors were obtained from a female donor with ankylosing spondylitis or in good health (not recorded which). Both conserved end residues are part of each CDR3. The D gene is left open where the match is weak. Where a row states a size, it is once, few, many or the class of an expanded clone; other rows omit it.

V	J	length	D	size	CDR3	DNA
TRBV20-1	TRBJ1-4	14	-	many	CSARLGTFETKLFF	TGCAGTGCTAGACTCGGGACTTTTGAAACTAAACTGTTTTTT
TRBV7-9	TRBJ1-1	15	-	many	CASSTSGGMGTEAFF	TGTGCCAGCAGCACCTCGGGGGGAATGGGCACTGAAGCTTTCTTT
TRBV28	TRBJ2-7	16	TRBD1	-	CASSLRWDRESYEQYF	TGTGCCAGCAGTTTAAGGTGGGACAGGGAAAGCTACGAGCAGTACTTC
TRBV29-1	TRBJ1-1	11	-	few	CSVAGKTEAFF	TGCAGCGTTGCAGGGAAGACTGAAGCTTTCTTT
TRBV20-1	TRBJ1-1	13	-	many	CSARDKVNTEAFF	TGCAGTGCTAGAGATAAGGTGAACACTGAAGCTTTCTTT
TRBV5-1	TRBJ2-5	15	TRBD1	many	CASSLAGTGEETQYF	TGCGCCAGCAGCTTGGCCGGGACAGGGGAAGAGACCCAGTACTTC
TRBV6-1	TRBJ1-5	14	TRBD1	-	CTSKGAVGTQPQHF	TGTACCAGCAAGGGGGCCGTGGGGACTCAGCCCCAGCATTTT
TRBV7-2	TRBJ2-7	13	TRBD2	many	CASSLAREYEQYF	TGTGCCAGCAGCTTAGCGCGGGAGTACGAGCAGTACTTC
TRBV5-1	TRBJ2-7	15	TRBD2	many	CASSPLAGGPNEQYF	TGCGCCAGCAGCCCGTTAGCGGGAGGGCCTAACGAGCAGTACTTC
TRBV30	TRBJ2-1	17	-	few	CAWSGGRELSSYNEQFF	TGTGCCTGGAGTGGGGGGCGGGAGTTAAGCTCCTACAATGAGCAGTTCTTC
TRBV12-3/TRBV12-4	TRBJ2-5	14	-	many	CASSSGGGSETQYF	TGTGCCAGCAGCTCAGGTGGTGGTAGCGAGACCCAGTACTTC
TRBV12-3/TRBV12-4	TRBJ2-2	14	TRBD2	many	CASSPGGYTGELFF	TGTGCCAGCAGCCCCGGGGGGTACACCGGGGAGCTGTTTTTT
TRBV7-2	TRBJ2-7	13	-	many	CASSLIGGSEQYF	TGTGCCAGCAGCCTAATAGGTGGTAGCGAGCAGTACTTC
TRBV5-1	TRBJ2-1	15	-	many	CASSLVQGSRNEQFF	TGCGCCAGCAGCTTGGTTCAGGGAAGTAGGAATGAGCAGTTCTTC
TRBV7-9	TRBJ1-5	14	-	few	CASATGQPNQPQHF	TGTGCCAGCGCTACGGGGCAGCCTAATCAGCCCCAGCATTTT
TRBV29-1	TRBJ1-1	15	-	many	CSVEGDSWGNTEAFF	TGCAGCGTTGAGGGGGATTCGTGGGGGAACACTGAAGCTTTCTTT
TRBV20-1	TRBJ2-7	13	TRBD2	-	CSVRLAGRYEQYF	TGCAGTGTCAGACTAGCGGGACGCTACGAGCAGTACTTC
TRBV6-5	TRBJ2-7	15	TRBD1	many	CASSLGQGNEYEQYF	TGTGCCAGCAGTTTGGGACAGGGGAATGAGTACGAGCAGTACTTC
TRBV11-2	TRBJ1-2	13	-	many	CASSSPRVYGYTF	TGTGCCAGCAGCTCGCCGAGGGTCTATGGCTACACCTTC
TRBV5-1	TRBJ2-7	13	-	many	CASSWDKSYEQYF	TGCGCCAGCAGCTGGGACAAGTCCTACGAGCAGTACTTC
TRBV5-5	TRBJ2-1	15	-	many	CASSLNAGILLEQFF	TGTGCCAGCAGCTTGAACGCGGGGATCCTTCTTGAGCAGTTCTTC
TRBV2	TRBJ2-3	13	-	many	CATSVEGTDTQYF	TGTGCCACTTCGGTGGAGGGCACAGATACGCAGTATTTT
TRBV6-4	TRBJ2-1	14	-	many	CASARLSGGNEQFF	TGTGCCAGCGCCCGTTTGAGCGGCGGCAATGAGCAGTTCTTC
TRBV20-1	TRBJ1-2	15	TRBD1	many	CSADLHLTGDYGYTF	TGCAGTGCTGACCTACATCTCACAGGGGATTATGGCTACACCTTC
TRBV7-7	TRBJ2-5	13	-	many	CASSFPRGVGPYF	TGTGCCAGCAGCTTCCCCCGCGGGGTGGGGCCGTACTTC
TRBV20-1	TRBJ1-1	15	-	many	CSAPKLQATVTEAFF	TGCAGTGCTCCTAAATTACAGGCTACCGTCACTGAAGCTTTCTTT
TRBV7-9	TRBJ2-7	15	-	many	CASSPGTLPSYEQYF	TGTGCCAGCAGCCCAGGGACTCTCCCCTCCTACGAGCAGTACTTC
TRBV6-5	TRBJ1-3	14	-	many	CASSYSKRGDTIYF	TGTGCCAGCAGTTACTCGAAGCGAGGGGACACCATATATTTT
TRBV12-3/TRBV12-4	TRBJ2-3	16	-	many	CASSPGVAGLTDTQYF	TGTGCCAGCTCACCAGGGGTAGCGGGTCTGACGGATACGCAGTATTTT
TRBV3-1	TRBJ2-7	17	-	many	CASSLNPGTTRGYEQYF	TGTGCCAGCAGCCTAAACCCAGGGACAACCAGGGGCTACGAGCAGTACTTC
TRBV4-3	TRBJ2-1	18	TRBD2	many	CASSQDLSTSGKHNEQFF	TGCGCCAGCAGCCAGGATCTTTCGACTAGCGGGAAACACAATGAGCAGTTCTTC
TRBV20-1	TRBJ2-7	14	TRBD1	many	CSAPGQMSSYEQYF	TGCAGTGCCCCGGGACAGATGAGCTCCTACGAGCAGTACTTC
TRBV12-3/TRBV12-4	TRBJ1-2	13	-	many	CASQTAPVGGYTF	TGTGCCAGCCAAACCGCCCCGGTTGGGGGCTACACCTTC
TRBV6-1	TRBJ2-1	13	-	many	CASSEYLGGEQFF	TGTGCCAGCAGTGAGTACCTAGGGGGTGAGCAGTTCTTC
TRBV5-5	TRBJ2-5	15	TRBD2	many	CASSIGTARGGAQYF	TGTGCCAGCAGCATAGGGACAGCGCGCGGGGGGGCCCAGTACTTC
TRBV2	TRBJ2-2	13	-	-	CASNIHESGELFF	TGTGCCAGCAACATCCACGAGTCCGGGGAGCTGTTTTTT
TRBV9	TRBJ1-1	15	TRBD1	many	CASSETGGAETEAFF	TGTGCCAGCAGCGAGACAGGGGGCGCGGAGACTGAAGCTTTCTTT
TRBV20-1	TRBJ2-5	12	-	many	CSARRDQETQYF	TGCAGTGCTAGAAGAGATCAAGAGACCCAGTACTTC
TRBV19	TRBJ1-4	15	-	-	CASSIGGTANEKLFF	TGTGCCAGTAGTATCGGAGGGACGGCGAATGAAAAACTGTTTTTT
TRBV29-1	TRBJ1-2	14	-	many	CSVEQPTDNYGYTF	TGCAGCGTTGAACAACCGACAGATAACTATGGCTACACCTTC
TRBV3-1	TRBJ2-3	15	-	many	CASSQARLVTDTQYF	TGTGCCAGCAGCCAAGCCAGACTGGTTACAGATACGCAGTATTTT
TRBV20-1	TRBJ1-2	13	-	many	CSAPRVANYGYTF	TGCAGTGCCCCTCGGGTAGCTAACTATGGCTACACCTTC
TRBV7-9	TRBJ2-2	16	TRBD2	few	CASSIPTSGNPGELFF	TGTGCCAGCAGCATCCCGACTAGCGGGAACCCCGGGGAGCTGTTTTTT
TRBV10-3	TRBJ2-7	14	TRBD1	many	CAISERDRAGEQYF	TGTGCCATCAGTGAGAGGGACAGGGCAGGGGAGCAGTACTTC
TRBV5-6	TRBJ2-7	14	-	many	CASSSQGTLREQYF	TGTGCCAGCAGCTCACAGGGAACCCTAAGAGAGCAGTACTTC
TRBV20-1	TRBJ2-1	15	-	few	CSATDSSLPYNEQFF	TGCAGTGCAACCGATTCTAGTTTACCCTACAATGAGCAGTTCTTC
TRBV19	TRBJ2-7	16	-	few	CASSITWDPAAYEQYF	TGTGCCAGTAGTATAACATGGGATCCCGCGGCCTACGAGCAGTACTTC
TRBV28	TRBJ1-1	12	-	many	CASSLEGFEAFF	TGTGCCAGCAGTTTAGAGGGATTTGAAGCTTTCTTT